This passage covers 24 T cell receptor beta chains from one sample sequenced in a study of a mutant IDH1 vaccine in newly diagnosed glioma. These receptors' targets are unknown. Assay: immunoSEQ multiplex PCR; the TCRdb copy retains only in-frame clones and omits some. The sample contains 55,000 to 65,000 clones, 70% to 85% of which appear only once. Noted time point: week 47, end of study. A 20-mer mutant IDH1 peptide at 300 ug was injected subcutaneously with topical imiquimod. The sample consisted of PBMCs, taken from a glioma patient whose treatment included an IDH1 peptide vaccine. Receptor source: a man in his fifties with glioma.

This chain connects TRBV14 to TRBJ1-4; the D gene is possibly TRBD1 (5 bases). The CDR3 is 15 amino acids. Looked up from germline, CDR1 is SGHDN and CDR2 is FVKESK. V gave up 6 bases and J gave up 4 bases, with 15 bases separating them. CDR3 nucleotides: TGTGCCAGCAGTTTGGAATTGGGGGTTAATGAAAAACTGTTTTTT. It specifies CASSLELGVNEKLFF. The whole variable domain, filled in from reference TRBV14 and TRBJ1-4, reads EAGVTQFPSHSVIEKGQTVTLRCDPISGHDNLYWYRRVMGKEIKFLLHFVKESKQDESGMPNNRFLAERTGGTYSTLKVQPAELEDSGVYFCASSLELGVNEKLFFGSGTQLSVL.

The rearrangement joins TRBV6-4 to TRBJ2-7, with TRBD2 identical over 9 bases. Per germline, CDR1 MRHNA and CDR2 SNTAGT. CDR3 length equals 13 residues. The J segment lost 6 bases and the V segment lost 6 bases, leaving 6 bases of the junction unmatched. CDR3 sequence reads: CASSPGLAVEQYF. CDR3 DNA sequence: TGTGCCAGCAGCCCGGGACTAGCTGTCGAGCAGTACTTC.

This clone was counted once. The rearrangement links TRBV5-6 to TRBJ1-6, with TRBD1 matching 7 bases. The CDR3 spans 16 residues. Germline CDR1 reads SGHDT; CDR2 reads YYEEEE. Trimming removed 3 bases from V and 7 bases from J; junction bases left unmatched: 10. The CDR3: CASSSGTALWNSPLHF. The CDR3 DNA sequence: TGTGCCAGCAGCTCCGGGACAGCTCTTTGGAATTCACCCCTCCACTTT.

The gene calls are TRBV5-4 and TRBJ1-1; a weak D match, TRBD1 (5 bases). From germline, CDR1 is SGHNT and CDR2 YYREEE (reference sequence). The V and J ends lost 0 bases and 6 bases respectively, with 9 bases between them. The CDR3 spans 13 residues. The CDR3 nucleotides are TGTGCCAGCAGCTTGGGGACACTTTCTGAAGCTTTCTTT. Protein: CASSLGTLSEAFF.

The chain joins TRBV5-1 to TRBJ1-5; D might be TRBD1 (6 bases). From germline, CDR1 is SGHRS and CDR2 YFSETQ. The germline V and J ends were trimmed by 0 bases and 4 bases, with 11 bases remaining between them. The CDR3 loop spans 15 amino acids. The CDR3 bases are TGCGCCAGCAGCTTGGGGACAGCCGTTAATCAGCCCCAGCATTTT. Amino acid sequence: CASSLGTAVNQPQHF.

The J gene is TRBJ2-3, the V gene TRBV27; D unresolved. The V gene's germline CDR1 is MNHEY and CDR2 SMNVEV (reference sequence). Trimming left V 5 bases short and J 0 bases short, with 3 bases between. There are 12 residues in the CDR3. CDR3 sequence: CASSPSTDTQYF. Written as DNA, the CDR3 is TGTGCCAGCAGTCCTAGCACAGATACGCAGTATTTT.

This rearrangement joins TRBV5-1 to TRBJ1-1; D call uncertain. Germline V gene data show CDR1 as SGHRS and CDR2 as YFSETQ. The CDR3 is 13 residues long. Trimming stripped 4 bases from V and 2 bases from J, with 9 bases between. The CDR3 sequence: CASSTQINTEAFF. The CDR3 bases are TGCGCCAGCAGCACACAGATAAACACTGAAGCTTTCTTT.

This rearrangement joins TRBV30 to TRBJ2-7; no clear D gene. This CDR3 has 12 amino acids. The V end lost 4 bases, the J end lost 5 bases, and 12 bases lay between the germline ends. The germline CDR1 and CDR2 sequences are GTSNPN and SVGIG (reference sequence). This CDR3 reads CAWTLLGNEQYF. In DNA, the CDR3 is TGTGCCTGGACCCTACTGGGTAACGAGCAGTACTTC.

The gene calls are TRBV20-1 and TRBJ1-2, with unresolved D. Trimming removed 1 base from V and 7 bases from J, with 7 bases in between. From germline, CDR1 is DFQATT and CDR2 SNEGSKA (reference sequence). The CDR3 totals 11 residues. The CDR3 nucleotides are TGCAGTGCTAGAGCAGGTGGTGGCTACACCTTC. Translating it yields CSARAGGGYTF.

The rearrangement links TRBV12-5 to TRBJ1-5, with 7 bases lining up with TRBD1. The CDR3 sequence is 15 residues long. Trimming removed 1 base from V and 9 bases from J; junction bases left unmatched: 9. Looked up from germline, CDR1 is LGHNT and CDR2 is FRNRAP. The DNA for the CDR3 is TGTGCTAGTGGTTTGGGACAGGGACGGGGGGGGCCCCAGCATTTT. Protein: CASGLGQGRGGPQHF.

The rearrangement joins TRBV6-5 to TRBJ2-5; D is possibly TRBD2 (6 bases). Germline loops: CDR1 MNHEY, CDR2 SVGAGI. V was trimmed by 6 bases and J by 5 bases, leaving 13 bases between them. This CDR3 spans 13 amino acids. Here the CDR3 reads CASRRQGGETQYF. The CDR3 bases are TGTGCCAGCAGAAGACAAGGAGGGGAGACCCAGTACTTC.

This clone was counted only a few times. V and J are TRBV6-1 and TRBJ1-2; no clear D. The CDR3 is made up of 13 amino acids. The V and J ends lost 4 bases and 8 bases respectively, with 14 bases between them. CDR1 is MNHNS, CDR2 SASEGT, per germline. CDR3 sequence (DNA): TGTGCCAGCAGTGTAGGGAGTGTAGCCGGCTACACCTTC. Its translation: CASSVGSVAGYTF.

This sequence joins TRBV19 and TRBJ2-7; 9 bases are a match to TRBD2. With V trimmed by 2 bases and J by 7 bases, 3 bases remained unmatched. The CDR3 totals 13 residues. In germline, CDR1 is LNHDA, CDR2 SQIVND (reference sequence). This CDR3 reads CASSISGGREQYF. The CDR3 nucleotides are TGTGCCAGTAGTATAAGCGGGGGGCGAGAGCAGTACTTC.

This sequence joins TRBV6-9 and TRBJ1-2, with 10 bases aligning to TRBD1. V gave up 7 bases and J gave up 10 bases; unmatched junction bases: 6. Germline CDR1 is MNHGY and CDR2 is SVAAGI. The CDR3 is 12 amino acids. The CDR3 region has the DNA TGTGCCAGCACCCGGGACAGGGGTATCTACACCTTC. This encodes CASTRDRGIYTF.

The CDR3 protein is CASASGLFTDTQYF. The CDR3 coding sequence is TGTGCCAGTGCGAGCGGCTTATTCACAGATACGCAGTATTTT. The chain uses TRBV27 and TRBJ2-3; D is possibly TRBD2 (5 bases). Trimming shortened V by 9 bases and J by 2 bases, and 15 bases separated the two germline ends. CDR1 and CDR2 from the germline V gene are MNHEY and SMNVEV (reference sequence). This CDR3 region has 14 residues.

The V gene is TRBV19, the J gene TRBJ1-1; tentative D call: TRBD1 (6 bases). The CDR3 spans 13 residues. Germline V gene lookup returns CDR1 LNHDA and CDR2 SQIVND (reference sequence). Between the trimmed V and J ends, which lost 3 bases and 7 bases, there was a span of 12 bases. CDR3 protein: CASSIDRKYEAFF. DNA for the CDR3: TGTGCCAGTAGTATCGACAGGAAGTATGAAGCTTTCTTT.

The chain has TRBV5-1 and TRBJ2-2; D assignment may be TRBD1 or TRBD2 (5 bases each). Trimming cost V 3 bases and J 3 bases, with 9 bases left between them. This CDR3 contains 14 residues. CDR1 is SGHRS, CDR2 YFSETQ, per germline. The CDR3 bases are TGCGCCAGCAGCTCTGAGGGGCACACCGGGGAGCTGTTTTTT. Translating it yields CASSSEGHTGELFF.

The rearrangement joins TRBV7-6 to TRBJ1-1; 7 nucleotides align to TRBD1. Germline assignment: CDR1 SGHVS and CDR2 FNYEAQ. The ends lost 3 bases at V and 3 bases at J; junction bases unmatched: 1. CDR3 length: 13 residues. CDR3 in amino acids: CASSFGTDTEAFF. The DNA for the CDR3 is TGTGCCAGCAGCTTCGGGACAGACACTGAAGCTTTCTTT.

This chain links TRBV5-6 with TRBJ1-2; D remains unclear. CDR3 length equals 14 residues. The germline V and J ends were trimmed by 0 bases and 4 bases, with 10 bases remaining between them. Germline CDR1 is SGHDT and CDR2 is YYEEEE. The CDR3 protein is CASSLAGVRYGYTF. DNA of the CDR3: TGTGCCAGCAGCTTGGCCGGGGTGCGCTATGGCTACACCTTC. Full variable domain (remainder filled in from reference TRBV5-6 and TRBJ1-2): DAGVTQSPTHLIKTRGQQVTLRCSPKSGHDTVSWYQQALGQGPQFIFQYYEEEERQRGNFPDRFSGHQFPNYSSELNVNALLLGDSALYLCASSLAGVRYGYTFGSGTRLTVV.

Here the CDR3 DNA reads TGTGCCATCAGTGCCCCAGAAGAGACCCAGTACTTC. Translated: CAISAPEETQYF. This chain uses TRBV10-3 with TRBJ2-5, with unresolved D. The V and J ends lost 4 bases and 3 bases respectively, with 6 bases between them. Germline V gene sequence: CDR1 ENHRY, CDR2 SYGVKD. The CDR3 extends over 12 amino acids.

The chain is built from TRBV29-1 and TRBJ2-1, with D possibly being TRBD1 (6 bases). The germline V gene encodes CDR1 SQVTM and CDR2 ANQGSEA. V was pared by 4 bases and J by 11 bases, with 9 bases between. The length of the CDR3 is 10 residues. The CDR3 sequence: CSVGGGQQFF. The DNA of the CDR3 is TGCAGCGTTGGAGGGGGTCAGCAGTTCTTC.

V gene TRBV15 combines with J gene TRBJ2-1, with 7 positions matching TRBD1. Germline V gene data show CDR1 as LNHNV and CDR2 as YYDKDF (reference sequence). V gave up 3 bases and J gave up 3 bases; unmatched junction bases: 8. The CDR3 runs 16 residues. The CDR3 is CATSSPGTEIYNEQFF. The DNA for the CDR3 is TGTGCCACCAGCAGCCCCGGGACAGAGATCTACAATGAGCAGTTCTTC.

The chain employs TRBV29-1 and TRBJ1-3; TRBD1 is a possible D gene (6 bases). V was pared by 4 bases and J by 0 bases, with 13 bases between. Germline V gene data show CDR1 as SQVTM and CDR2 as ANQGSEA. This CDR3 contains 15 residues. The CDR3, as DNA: TGCAGCGTTGGGGAGGGGGACCACTCTGGAAACACCATATATTTT. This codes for CSVGEGDHSGNTIYF.

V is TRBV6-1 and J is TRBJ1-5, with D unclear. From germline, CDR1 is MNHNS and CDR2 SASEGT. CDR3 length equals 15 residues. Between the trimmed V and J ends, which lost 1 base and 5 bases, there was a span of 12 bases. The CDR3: CASSEGSHLDQPQHF. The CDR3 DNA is TGTGCCAGCAGTGAAGGTAGCCACCTAGATCAGCCCCAGCATTTT.